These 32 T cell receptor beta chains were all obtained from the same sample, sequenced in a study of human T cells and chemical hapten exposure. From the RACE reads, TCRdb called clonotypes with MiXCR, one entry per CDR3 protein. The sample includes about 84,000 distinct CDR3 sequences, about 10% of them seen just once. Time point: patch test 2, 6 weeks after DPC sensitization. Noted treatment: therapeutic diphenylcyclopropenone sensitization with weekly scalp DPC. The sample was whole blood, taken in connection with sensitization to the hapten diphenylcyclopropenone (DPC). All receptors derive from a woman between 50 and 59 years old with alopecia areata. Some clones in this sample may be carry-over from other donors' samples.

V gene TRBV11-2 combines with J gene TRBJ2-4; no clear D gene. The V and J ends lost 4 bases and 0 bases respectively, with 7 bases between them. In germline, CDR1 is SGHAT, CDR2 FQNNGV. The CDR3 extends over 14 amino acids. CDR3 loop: CASSSRLAKNIQYF. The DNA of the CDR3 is TGTGCCAGCAGCTCACGACTAGCCAAAAACATTCAGTACTTC.

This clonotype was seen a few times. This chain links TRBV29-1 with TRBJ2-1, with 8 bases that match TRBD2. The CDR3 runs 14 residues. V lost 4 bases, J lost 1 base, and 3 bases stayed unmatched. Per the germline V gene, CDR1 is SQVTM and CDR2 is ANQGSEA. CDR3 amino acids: CSVGSGISYNEQFF. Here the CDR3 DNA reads TGCAGCGTTGGTAGCGGGATTTCCTACAATGAGCAGTTCTTC.

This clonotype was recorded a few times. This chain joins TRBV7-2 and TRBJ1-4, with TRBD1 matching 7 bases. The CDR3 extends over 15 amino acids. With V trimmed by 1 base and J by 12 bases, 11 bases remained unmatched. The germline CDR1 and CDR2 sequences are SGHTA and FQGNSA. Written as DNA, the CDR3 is TGTGCCAGCAGCTTAGGGACAAGGGGGCAGATAGAACTGTTTTTT. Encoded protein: CASSLGTRGQIELFF.

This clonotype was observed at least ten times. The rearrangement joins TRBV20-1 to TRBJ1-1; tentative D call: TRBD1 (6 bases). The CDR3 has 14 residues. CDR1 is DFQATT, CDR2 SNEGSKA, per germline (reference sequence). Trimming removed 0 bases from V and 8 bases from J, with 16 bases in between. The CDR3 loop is CSARDINRASEAFF. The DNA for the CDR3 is TGCAGTGCTAGAGATATTAACAGGGCGTCGGAAGCTTTCTTT.

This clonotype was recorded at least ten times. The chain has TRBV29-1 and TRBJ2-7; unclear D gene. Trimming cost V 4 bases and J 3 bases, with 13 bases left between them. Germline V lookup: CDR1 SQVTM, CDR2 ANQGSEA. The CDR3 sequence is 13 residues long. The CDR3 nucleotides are TGCAGCGTTGGGTCGGCTGCTTTCTACGAGCAGTACTTC. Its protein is CSVGSAAFYEQYF.

Written as DNA, the CDR3 is TGTGCCAGTAGTCCGGGACAGGGCTATCAGCCCCAGCATTTT. Amino acid sequence: CASSPGQGYQPQHF. The chain has TRBV19 and TRBJ1-5; the match to TRBD1 covers 9 bases. The CDR3 contains 14 residues. The ends lost 5 bases at V and 5 bases at J; junction bases unmatched: 4. CDR1 is LNHDA, CDR2 SQIVND, per germline (reference sequence).

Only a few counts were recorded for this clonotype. The CDR3: CSVVGLAGGPDTGELFF. In DNA form, the CDR3 reads TGCAGCGTTGTGGGGCTAGCGGGAGGGCCCGACACCGGGGAGCTGTTTTTT. The chain couples TRBV29-1 to TRBJ2-2; 12 bases align to TRBD2. Trimming took 4 bases from V and 3 from J; bases not matched to a gene: 9. Germline V gives CDR1 SQVTM, CDR2 ANQGSEA. The CDR3 is 17 residues long.

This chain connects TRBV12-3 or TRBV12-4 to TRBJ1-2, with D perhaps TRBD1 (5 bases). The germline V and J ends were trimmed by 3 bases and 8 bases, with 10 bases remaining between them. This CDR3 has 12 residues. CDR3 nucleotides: TGTGCCAGCAGTTTCAGGGAAAACGGCTACACCTTC. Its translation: CASSFRENGYTF.

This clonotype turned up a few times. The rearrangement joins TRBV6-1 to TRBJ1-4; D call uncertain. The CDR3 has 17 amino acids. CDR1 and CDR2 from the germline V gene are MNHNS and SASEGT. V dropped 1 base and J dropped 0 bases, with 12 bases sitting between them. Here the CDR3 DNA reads TGTGCCAGCAGTGAAGGGTACAGCGATGCAACTAATGAAAAACTGTTTTTT. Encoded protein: CASSEGYSDATNEKLFF.

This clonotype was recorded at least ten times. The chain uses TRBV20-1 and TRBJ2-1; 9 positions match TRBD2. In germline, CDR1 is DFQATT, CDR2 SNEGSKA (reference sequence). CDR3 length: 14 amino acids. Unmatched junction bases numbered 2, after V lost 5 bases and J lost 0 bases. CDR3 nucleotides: TGCAGTGCTGCGGGAGGGCCCTCCTACAATGAGCAGTTCTTC. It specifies CSAAGGPSYNEQFF.

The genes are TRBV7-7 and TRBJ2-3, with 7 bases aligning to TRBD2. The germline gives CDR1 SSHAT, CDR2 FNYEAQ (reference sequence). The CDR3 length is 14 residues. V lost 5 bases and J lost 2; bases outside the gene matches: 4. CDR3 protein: CASSPLADTDTQYF. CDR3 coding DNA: TGTGCCAGCAGCCCTCTAGCGGACACAGATACGCAGTATTTT. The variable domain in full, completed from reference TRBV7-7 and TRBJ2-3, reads GAGVSQSPRYKVTKRGQDVTLRCDPISSHATLYWYQQALGQGPEFLTYFNYEAQPDKSGLPSDRFSAERPEGSISTLTIQRTEQRDSAMYRCASSPLADTDTQYFGPGTRLTVL.

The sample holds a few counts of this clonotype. As DNA, the CDR3 is TGTGCCAGCAGCCCTACCAGGACAGGGGGTAACACTGAAGCTTTCTTT. Its protein product is CASSPTRTGGNTEAFF. This chain joins TRBV7-9 and TRBJ1-1; 10 bases line up with TRBD1. Germline values: CDR1 SEHNR, CDR2 FQNEAQ (reference sequence). V was pared by 5 bases and J by 2 bases, with 8 bases of the junction left unmatched. This CDR3 comprises 16 residues.

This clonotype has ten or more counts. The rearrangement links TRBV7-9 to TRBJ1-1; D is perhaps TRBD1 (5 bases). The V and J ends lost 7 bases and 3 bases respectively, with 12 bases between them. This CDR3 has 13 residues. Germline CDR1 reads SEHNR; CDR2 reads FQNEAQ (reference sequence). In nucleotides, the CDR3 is TGTGCCAGCACCCCGGGGACCTACACTGAAGCTTTCTTT. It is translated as CASTPGTYTEAFF.

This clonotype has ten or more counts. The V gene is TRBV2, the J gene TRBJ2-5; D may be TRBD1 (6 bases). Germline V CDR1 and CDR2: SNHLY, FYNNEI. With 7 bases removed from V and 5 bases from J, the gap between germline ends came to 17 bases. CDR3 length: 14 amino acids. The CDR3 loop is CASNNGDTAETQYF. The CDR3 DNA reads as TGTGCCAGCAATAACGGGGACACCGCGGAGACCCAGTACTTC.

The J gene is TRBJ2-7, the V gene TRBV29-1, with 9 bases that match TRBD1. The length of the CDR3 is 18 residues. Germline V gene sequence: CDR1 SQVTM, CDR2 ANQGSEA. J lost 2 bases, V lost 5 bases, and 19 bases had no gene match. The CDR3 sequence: CSVLPRGLPGQGPYEQYF. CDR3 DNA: TGCAGCGTTCTACCCAGGGGGCTACCGGGACAGGGTCCCTACGAGCAGTACTTC.

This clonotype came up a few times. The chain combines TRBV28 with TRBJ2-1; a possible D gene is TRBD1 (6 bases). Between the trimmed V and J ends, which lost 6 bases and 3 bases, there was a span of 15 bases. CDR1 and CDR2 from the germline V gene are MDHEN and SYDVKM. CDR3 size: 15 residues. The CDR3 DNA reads TGTGCCAGCAGGCTCGGGCAGGGGATCTACAATGAGCAGTTCTTC. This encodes CASRLGQGIYNEQFF.

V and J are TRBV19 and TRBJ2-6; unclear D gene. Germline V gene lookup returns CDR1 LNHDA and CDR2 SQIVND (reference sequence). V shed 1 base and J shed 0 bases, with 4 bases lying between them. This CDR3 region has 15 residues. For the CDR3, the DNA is TGTGCCAGTAGTATAGCACACTCTGGGGCCAACGTCCTGACTTTC. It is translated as CASSIAHSGANVLTF.

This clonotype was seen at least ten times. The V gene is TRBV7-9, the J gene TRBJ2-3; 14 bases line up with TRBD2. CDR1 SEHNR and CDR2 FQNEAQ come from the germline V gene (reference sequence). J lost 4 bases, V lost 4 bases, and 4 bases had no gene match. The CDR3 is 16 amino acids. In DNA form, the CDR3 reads TGTGCCAGCAGCTGGGGACTAGCGGGAGTGGCAGATACGCAGTATTTT. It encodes CASSWGLAGVADTQYF. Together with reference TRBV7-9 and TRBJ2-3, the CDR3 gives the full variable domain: DTGVSQNPRHKITKRGQNVTFRCDPISEHNRLYWYRQTLGQGPEFLTYFQNEAQLEKSRLLSDRFSAERPKGSFSTLEIQRTEQGDSAMYLCASSWGLAGVADTQYFGPGTRLTVL.

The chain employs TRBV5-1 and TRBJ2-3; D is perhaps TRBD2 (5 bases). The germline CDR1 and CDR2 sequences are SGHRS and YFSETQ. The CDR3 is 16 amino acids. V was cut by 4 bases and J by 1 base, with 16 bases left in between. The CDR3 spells CASSETYGAGTDTQYF. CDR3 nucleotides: TGCGCCAGCAGCGAAACCTATGGAGCGGGCACAGATACGCAGTATTTT. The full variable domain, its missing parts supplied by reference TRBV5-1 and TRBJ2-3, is KAGVTQTPRYLIKTRGQQVTLSCSPISGHRSVSWYQQTPGQGLQFLFEYFSETQRNKGNFPGRFSGRQFSNSRSEMNVSTLELGDSALYLCASSETYGAGTDTQYFGPGTRLTVL.

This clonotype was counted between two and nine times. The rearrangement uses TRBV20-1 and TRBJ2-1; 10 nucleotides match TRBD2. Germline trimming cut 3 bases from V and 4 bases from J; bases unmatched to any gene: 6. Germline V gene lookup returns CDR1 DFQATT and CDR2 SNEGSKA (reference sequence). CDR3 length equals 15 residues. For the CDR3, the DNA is TGCAGTGCTAGTACTAGAGCGGGAGGGTACAATGAGCAGTTCTTC. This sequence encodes CSASTRAGGYNEQFF.

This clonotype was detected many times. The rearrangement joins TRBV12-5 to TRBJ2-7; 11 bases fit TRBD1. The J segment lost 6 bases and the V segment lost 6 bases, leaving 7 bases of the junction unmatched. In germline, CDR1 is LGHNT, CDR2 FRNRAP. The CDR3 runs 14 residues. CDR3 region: CASGTGTGGAEQYF. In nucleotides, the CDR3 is TGTGCTAGTGGCACCGGGACAGGGGGAGCCGAGCAGTACTTC.

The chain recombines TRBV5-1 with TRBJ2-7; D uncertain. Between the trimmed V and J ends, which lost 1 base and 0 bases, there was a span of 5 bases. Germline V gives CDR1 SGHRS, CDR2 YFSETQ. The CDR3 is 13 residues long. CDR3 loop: CASSLKSSYEQYF. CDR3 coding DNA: TGCGCCAGCAGCTTGAAAAGCTCCTACGAGCAGTACTTC.

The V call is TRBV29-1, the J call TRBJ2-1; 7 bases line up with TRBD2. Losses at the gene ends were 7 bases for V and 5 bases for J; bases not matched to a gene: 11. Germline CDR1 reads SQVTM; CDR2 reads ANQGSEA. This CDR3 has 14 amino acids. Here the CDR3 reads CSGGGRAADNEQFF. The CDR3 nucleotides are TGCAGCGGGGGTGGGAGGGCCGCTGACAATGAGCAGTTCTTC.

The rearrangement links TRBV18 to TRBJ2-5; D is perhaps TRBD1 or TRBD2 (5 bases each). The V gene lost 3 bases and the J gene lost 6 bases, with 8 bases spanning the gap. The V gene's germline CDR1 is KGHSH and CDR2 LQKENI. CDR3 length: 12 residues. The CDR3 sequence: CASSPGVKTQYF. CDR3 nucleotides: TGTGCCAGCTCACCGGGGGTGAAGACCCAGTACTTC.

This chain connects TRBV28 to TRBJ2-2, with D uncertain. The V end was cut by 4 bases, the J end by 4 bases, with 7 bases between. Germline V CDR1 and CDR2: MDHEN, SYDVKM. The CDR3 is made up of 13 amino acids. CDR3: CASSSRSTGELFF. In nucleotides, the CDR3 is TGTGCCAGCAGTTCTAGATCCACCGGGGAGCTGTTTTTT.

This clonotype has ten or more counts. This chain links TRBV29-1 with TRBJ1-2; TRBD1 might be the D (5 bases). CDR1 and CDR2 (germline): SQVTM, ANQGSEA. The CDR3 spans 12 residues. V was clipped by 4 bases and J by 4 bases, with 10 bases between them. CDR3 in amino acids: CSVVGQSYGYTF. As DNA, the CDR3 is TGCAGCGTTGTGGGGCAGAGCTATGGCTACACCTTC. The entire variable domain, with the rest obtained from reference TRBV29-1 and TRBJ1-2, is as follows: SAVISQKPSRDICQRGTSLTIQCQVDSQVTMMFWYRQQPGQSLTLIATANQGSEATYESGFVIDKFPISRPNLTFSTLTVSNMSPEDSSIYLCSVVGQSYGYTFGSGTRLTVV.

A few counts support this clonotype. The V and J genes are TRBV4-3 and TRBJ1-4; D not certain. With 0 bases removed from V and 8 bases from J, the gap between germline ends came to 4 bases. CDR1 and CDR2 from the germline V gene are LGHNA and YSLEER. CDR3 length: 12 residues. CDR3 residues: CASSQDNEKLFF. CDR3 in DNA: TGCGCCAGCAGCCAAGATAACGAAAAACTGTTTTTT.

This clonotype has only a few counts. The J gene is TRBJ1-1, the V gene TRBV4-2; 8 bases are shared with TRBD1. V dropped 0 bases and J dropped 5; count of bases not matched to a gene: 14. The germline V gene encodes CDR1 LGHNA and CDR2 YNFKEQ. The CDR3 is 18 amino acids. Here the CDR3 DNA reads TGTGCCAGCAGCCAAGATCGCAGGGGGCGCGGAGGGAGAACTGAAGCTTTCTTT. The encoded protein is CASSQDRRGRGGRTEAFF.

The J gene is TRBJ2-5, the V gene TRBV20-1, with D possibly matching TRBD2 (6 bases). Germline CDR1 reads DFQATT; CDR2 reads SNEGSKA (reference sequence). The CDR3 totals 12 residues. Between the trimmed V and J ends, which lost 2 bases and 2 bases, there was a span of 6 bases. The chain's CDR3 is CSARLAQETQYF. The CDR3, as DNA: TGCAGTGCTAGACTAGCGCAAGAGACCCAGTACTTC.

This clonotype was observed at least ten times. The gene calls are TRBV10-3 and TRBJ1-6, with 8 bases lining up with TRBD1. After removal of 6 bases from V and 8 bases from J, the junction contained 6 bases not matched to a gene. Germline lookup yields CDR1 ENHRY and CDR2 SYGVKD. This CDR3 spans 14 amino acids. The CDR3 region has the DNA TGTGCCATCAGGGGGACAGGAGGGGATTCACCCCTCCACTTT. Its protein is CAIRGTGGDSPLHF.

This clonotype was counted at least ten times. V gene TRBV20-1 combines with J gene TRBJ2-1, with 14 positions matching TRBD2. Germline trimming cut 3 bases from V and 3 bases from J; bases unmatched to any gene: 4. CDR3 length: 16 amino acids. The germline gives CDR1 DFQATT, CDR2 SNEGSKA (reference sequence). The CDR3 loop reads CSASLGLAGDYNEQFF. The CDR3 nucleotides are TGCAGTGCTAGCTTGGGACTAGCGGGGGACTACAATGAGCAGTTCTTC.

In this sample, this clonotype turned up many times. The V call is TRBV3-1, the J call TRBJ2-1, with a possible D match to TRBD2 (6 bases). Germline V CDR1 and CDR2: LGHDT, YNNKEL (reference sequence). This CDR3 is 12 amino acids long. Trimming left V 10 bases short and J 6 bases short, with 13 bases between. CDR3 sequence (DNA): TGTGCCACCCGAGGGACTTCCAATGAGCAGTTCTTC. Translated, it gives CATRGTSNEQFF.